The sequence of this TCR beta chain was determined in a study of esophageal squamous cell carcinoma under preoperative chemotherapy. There are many counts of this clonotype. What it recognizes is unknown. The CDR3 consists of 13 residues. The ends were cut back, 5 bases at V and 4 bases at J, with 8 bases in the middle. Germline CDR1 reads SGHNT; CDR2 reads YENEEA. Via MiXCR, TCRdb re-called the PCR reads, giving one row per CDR3 protein. The table includes 34,000 or so distinct CDR3 sequences, approximately 51% detected once. General observations from the study: Post-treatment tumor-infiltrating lymphocytes appeared partly derived from peripheral T cells migrating into the tumor. Peripheral T cells showed a significant TCR diversity increase after chemotherapy, unlike tumor-infiltrating lymphocytes.

Time point meaning: after preoperative PTX-NDP chemotherapy. Paclitaxel-nedaplatin chemotherapy was given to patients ahead of their surgery. This chain joins TRBV11-3 and TRBJ2-2; D may be TRBD1 or TRBD2 (5 bases each). This sample was gathered from a patient given preoperative chemotherapy. The clonotype was recovered from a human donor with esophageal squamous cell carcinoma. The donor label of this sample is uncertain. CDR3 nucleotide sequence: TGTGCCAGCAGCCCGGGACCCACCGGGGAGCTGTTTTTT. Amino acids: CASSPGPTGELFF.